This T cell receptor beta chain stems from a study of CD8+ T cells in alopecia areata. CD4+ cells from about five patients underwent sorting into CD25+CD127- cells. Reverse transcription of extracted RNA yielded cDNA, which provided the sequencing template. The method was immunoSEQ multiplex PCR; TCRdb's version includes in-frame clones alone and lacks a portion of them. The table shows around 35,000 clones, with nearly 55% occurring only once. The V gene lost 2 bases and the J gene lost 10 bases, with 18 bases spanning the gap. CDR3 length equals 13 residues. Looked up from germline, CDR1 is SQVTM and CDR2 is ANQGSEA.

This chain links TRBV29-1 with TRBJ2-7; D is tentatively TRBD1 or TRBD2 (5 bases each). The sequencing sample was made of CD4+ Tregs sorted from blood. This clonotype was obtained from a human donor with alopecia areata. CDR3 coding DNA: TGCAGCGTTGAACTGATCGGGGCAGCGCCCCAGTACTTC. Encoded protein: CSVELIGAAPQYF.